Below, 14 T cell receptor beta chains from the same sample are listed, as sequenced in a study of shared clonotypes between healthy human individuals. TCRdb's table, derived via immunoSEQ multiplex PCR, lists solely in-frame clones and lacks some. The sample yields 2 million to 2.5 million clones, almost 96% seen once. The material sequenced was naive CD4+ T cells sorted from blood. Subset noted: CD45RA+ positively selected. The receptor source for this set is a man aged 18 to 30 in good health.

The gene calls are TRBV30 and TRBJ1-1; D is uncertain. This CDR3 is built from 12 residues. Germline CDR1 is GTSNPN and CDR2 is SVGIG (reference sequence). Trimming pared 5 bases from V and 4 bases from J, leaving 11 bases between. Here the CDR3 reads CAWERVGTEAFF. The CDR3 region has the DNA TGTGCCTGGGAAAGGGTCGGCACTGAAGCTTTCTTT.

The chain joins TRBV6-5 to TRBJ2-3; no clear D. This CDR3 contains 15 residues. The germline V and J ends were trimmed by 3 bases and 5 bases, with 15 bases remaining between them. The V gene's germline CDR1 is MNHEY and CDR2 SVGAGI. CDR3 residues: CASSYRTAIRDTQYF. The CDR3 bases are TGTGCCAGCAGTTATAGGACGGCCATAAGAGATACGCAGTATTTT.

Details on this clone: This same CDR3 is encoded by further DNA sequences in the sample. The chain recombines TRBV2 with TRBJ2-7; TRBD1 agrees at 7 bases. V shed 4 bases, J shed 2 bases, and the junction held 2 bases outside the gene matches. The V gene's germline CDR1 is SNHLY and CDR2 FYNNEI. The CDR3 extends over 13 amino acids. CDR3: CASSVQGPYEQYF. DNA of the CDR3: TGTGCCAGCAGTGTACAGGGGCCCTACGAGCAGTACTTC.

As concerns this clone: This same CDR3 is encoded by further DNA sequences in the sample. The chain employs TRBV6-1 and TRBJ1-1; no definite D call. The CDR3 length is 13 residues. V shed 0 bases and J shed 4 bases, with 6 bases lying between them. Germline values: CDR1 MNHNS, CDR2 SASEGT. The CDR3 DNA follows: TGTGCCAGCAGTGAAGCTCGGGGCACTGAAGCTTTCTTT. This codes for CASSEARGTEAFF.

This clone came up once. The rearrangement joins TRBV7-7 to TRBJ2-5, with D possibly matching TRBD1 (6 bases). Germline V gene lookup returns CDR1 SSHAT and CDR2 FNYEAQ (reference sequence). This CDR3 is built from 12 residues. CDR3 in DNA: TGTGCTAGCTCTACAGGGATGGAGACCCAGTACTTC. Amino acids: CASSTGMETQYF. The variable domain in full, completed from reference TRBV7-7 and TRBJ2-5, reads GAGVSQSPRYKVTKRGQDVTLRCDPISSHATLYWYQQALGQGPEFLTYFNYEAQPDKSGLPSDRFSAERPEGSISTLTIQRTEQRDSAMYRCASSTGMETQYFGPGTRLLVL.

V is TRBV4-1 and J is TRBJ2-7; no clear D. There are 15 residues in the CDR3. CDR1 is MGHRA, CDR2 YSYEKL, per germline. Trimming stripped 1 base from V and 5 bases from J, with 15 bases between. The CDR3 nucleotides are TGCGCCAGCAGCCAAGTGGCCTCCAAGTCGGACGAGCAGTACTTC. It translates to CASSQVASKSDEQYF.

The V gene is TRBV7-9, the J gene TRBJ2-1, with 9 nucleotides matching TRBD2. Trimming took 0 bases from V and 6 from J; bases not matched to a gene: 9. The CDR3 is 17 residues long. The germline V gene encodes CDR1 SEHNR and CDR2 FQNEAQ (reference sequence). The CDR3 DNA reads as TGTGCCAGCAGCTTAGCTGGTGTTGTAGCGGGAGTCAATGAGCAGTTCTTC. Translating gives CASSLAGVVAGVNEQFF.

This chain links TRBV25-1 with TRBJ1-1; D not certain. V shed 2 bases and J shed 6 bases, with 13 bases lying between them. The CDR3 length is 14 residues. Germline loops: CDR1 MGHDK, CDR2 SYGVNS. The CDR3 protein is CASSESVGIPEAFF. The CDR3 nucleotides read TGTGCCAGCAGTGAAAGCGTAGGGATCCCTGAAGCTTTCTTT.

The chain links TRBV27 to TRBJ2-4; the D is unclear. Germline V CDR1 and CDR2: MNHEY, SMNVEV (reference sequence). V gave up 5 bases and J gave up 0 bases, with 11 bases separating them. The CDR3 is 15 amino acids. CDR3 sequence: CASSPPSLAKNIQYF. The DNA of the CDR3 is TGTGCCAGCAGTCCGCCTAGTCTAGCCAAAAACATTCAGTACTTC.

The chain carries TRBV29-1 and TRBJ1-2, with 9 bases lining up with TRBD1. Losses at the gene ends were 5 bases for V and 14 bases for J; bases not matched to a gene: 12. This CDR3 has 12 amino acids. Germline V gene data show CDR1 as SQVTM and CDR2 as ANQGSEA. CDR3 in DNA: TGCAGCGTTCCGGGACAGGGCCTGTCGGGGACCTTC. It encodes CSVPGQGLSGTF. Looking up the rest from reference TRBV29-1 and TRBJ1-2 gives the full variable domain: SAVISQKPSRDICQRGTSLTIQCQVDSQVTMMFWYRQQPGQSLTLIATANQGSEATYESGFVIDKFPISRPNLTFSTLTVSNMSPEDSSIYLCSVPGQGLSGTFGSGTRLTVV.

The V and J genes are TRBV6-6 and TRBJ1-2, with D hard to call. This CDR3 spans 14 amino acids. V was pared by 0 bases and J by 5 bases, with 10 bases between. Germline CDR1 is MNHNY and CDR2 is SVGAGI (reference sequence). This CDR3 reads CASSYSPAVYGYTF. DNA of the CDR3: TGTGCCAGCAGTTACTCACCGGCGGTATATGGCTACACCTTC.

The chain links TRBV19 to TRBJ1-3; TRBD1 matches at 8 bases. CDR3 length: 15 amino acids. The J segment lost 3 bases and the V segment lost 2 bases, leaving 3 bases of the junction unmatched. Germline lookup yields CDR1 LNHDA and CDR2 SQIVND (reference sequence). CDR3 nucleotide sequence: TGTGCCAGTAGTATACGCAGGGGGCTTGGAAACACCATATATTTT. Protein: CASSIRRGLGNTIYF.

The gene calls are TRBV5-6 and TRBJ2-7; 7 bases match TRBD2. Germline CDR1 and CDR2: SGHDT and YYEEEE. The junction had 9 bases not matched to a gene; V was cut back by 0 bases and J by 0 bases. This CDR3 comprises 17 residues. The CDR3 DNA is TGTGCCAGCAGCTTGGGGCCTCTAGCGGTTAGCTCCTACGAGCAGTACTTC. Translated, it gives CASSLGPLAVSSYEQYF. Based on the CDR3 plus reference TRBV5-6 and TRBJ2-7, the full variable domain is DAGVTQSPTHLIKTRGQQVTLRCSPKSGHDTVSWYQQALGQGPQFIFQYYEEEERQRGNFPDRFSGHQFPNYSSELNVNALLLGDSALYLCASSLGPLAVSSYEQYFGPGTRLTVT.

V is TRBV7-8 and J is TRBJ2-3; weak D call: TRBD2 (5 bases). CDR3 length: 16 residues. The V gene lost 1 base and the J gene lost 6 bases, with 17 bases spanning the gap. The germline gives CDR1 SGHVS, CDR2 FQNEAQ. CDR3 sequence: CASSLERFPSVDTQYF. DNA of the CDR3: TGTGCCAGCAGCTTAGAGCGGTTCCCCTCCGTGGATACGCAGTATTTT. Using reference TRBV7-8 and TRBJ2-3 for the parts outside the CDR3, the full variable domain is GAGVSQSPRYKVAKRGQDVALRCDPISGHVSLFWYQQALGQGPEFLTYFQNEAQLDKSGLPSDRFFAERPEGSVSTLKIQRTQQEDSAVYLCASSLERFPSVDTQYFGPGTRLTVL.